Below are 15 T cell receptor delta chains sequenced from a single sample in a study of gamma delta lymphoproliferative disorders and STAT genes. PBMCs from patients and controls supplied the genomic DNA for sequencing. TCRdb redid the clone calls on the multiplex PCR reads with CATT. In the table there are approximately 850 delta-chain clones, approximately 1.3% of which are singletons. Sequencing was performed on blood. The receptors derive from a human donor in good health.

The J gene was recorded as TRDJ1; no V gene was called; TRDD3, the table's D call, was not compared with the DNA. This CDR3 comprises 15 residues. The CDR3 DNA reads TGTGCTCTAGTACAGTACTGGGTCCCCGGGTCTAAACTCATCTTT. Translation gives CALVQYWVPGSKLIF.

A note on this clone: The translation of this DNA and the TCRdb protein of a much larger clone differ at residue 11, probably owing to a read error; the protein shown here is translated from the DNA. This chain links TRDV3 with TRDJ1, with TRDD3 matching over 7 bases. The CDR3 loop spans 14 amino acids. From germline, CDR1 is TVYSNPD and CDR2 GDNSRS (reference sequence). The CDR3 coding sequence is TGTGCCTTTAAGAGGGTGGGGGACACCGATAGACTCATCTTT. This encodes CAFKRVGDTDRLIF. Combining the CDR3 with reference TRDV3 and TRDJ1 gives the whole variable domain CDKVTQSSPDQTVASGSEVVLLCTYDTVYSNPDLFWYRIRPDYSFQFVFYGDNSRSEGADFTQGRFSVKHILTQKAFHLVISPVRTEDSATYYCAFKRVGDTDRLIFGKGTRVTVEP.

This clone was observed a handful of times. With a far larger clone one base away, a read error is the likely cause. Other DNA sequences in the sample encode the same CDR3. This chain uses TRDV2 with TRDJ1; D call uncertain. The germline CDR1 and CDR2 sequences are GEAIGNYY and EKD. This CDR3 has 17 amino acids. Trimming pared 7 bases from V and 0 bases from J, leaving 23 bases between. Here the CDR3 reads CACDGPEGTPYTDKLIF. CDR3 bases: TGTGCCTGCGACGGTCCTGAGGGAACTCCGTACACCGATAAACTCATCTTT.

About this clone itself: The TCRdb record carries a much larger clone's protein, which differs from this DNA's translation at residue 12; a read error is the likely cause, and the protein listed here is the DNA translation. This sequence joins TRAV29/DV5 and TRDJ1; tentatively, D is TRDD3 (6 bases). Trimming took 0 bases from V and 2 from J, leaving 26 bases between them. Germline loops: CDR1 NSMFDY, CDR2 ISSIKDK. CDR3 length: 19 amino acids. CDR3 amino acids: CAASASLRVGALGTDKLIF. The CDR3 nucleotides read TGTGCAGCAAGCGCCAGCCTACGGGTGGGGGCCCTCGGGACCGATAAACTCATCTTT.

Remarks on this clone: This DNA's translation differs at residue 12 from TCRdb's protein, which comes from a much larger clone; a read error is likely, and the protein shown is translated from the DNA. This chain's CDR3 is CALGELHRAFLQDMADKLIF. CDR3 coding DNA: TGTGCTCTTGGGGAACTACATCGAGCCTTCCTACAGGATATGGCCGATAAACTCATCTTT. This rearrangement joins TRDV1 to TRDJ1; TRDD2 matches at 9 bases. The CDR3 sequence is 20 residues long. J lost 3 bases, V lost 0 bases, and 17 bases had no gene match. CDR1 TSWWSYY and CDR2 QGS come from the germline V gene.

Comment on this clone: The protein that TCRdb holds for this DNA derives from a much larger clone and differs from the translated DNA at residue 4, which likely indicates a read error; the protein shown here is translated from the DNA. The chain employs TRDV2 and TRDJ1; D remains unclear. This CDR3 has 19 residues. Germline V gene lookup returns CDR1 GEAIGNYY and CDR2 EKD. In nucleotides, the CDR3 is TGTGCCTGTAACACCGTTGGTGCGGATTACGGCTCTTCCACCGATAAACTCATCTTT. Amino acids: CACNTVGADYGSSTDKLIF.

Remarks on this clone: A far larger clone lies a single base away; this is likely a read error. Other DNA sequences of this sample code for an identical CDR3. CDR3 in DNA: TGTGCTCTTGGGGAAATAGTCTTCCACCGGAGTACTGGGGGCGTACCGTACACCGATAAACTCATCTTC. It encodes CALGEIVFHRSTGGVPYTDKLIF. V and J are TRDV1 and TRDJ1, with TRDD3 matching 8 bases. This CDR3 has 23 amino acids. The germline gives CDR1 TSWWSYY, CDR2 QGS.

This clone was recorded at least ten times. This likely traces to a read error, being one base from a far larger clone. Other nucleotide sequences from this sample produce the same CDR3. The chain recombines TRDV1 with TRDJ1, with 9 nucleotides matching TRDD3. Germline values: CDR1 TSWWSYY, CDR2 QGS. The CDR3 is 19 residues long. As DNA, the CDR3 is TGTGCCCTTGGGGAACAATTCCTACCGGGGGATACCGGAGCCGATAAACTCATCTTT. Translation gives CALGEQFLPGDTGADKLIF.

As concerns this clone: The TCRdb protein, from a much larger clone, departs from this DNA's translation at residue 5, likely by read error; the protein shown derives from the DNA. The chain couples TRDV1 to TRDJ1; D is possibly TRDD2 (5 bases). The CDR3 covers 18 residues. Germline V gene lookup returns CDR1 TSWWSYY and CDR2 QGS. V lost 4 bases and J 1 base, leaving 22 bases between the germline ends. The CDR3 is CALGGPLLDTELTDKLIF. The CDR3 region has the DNA TGTGCTCTTGGGGGTCCTCTCCTAGACACTGAACTCACCGATAAACTCATCTTT.

Notes on this clone: A far more abundant clone sits one base away, making this likely a read error. Other DNA sequences of this sample code for an identical CDR3. The chain links TRDV1 to TRDJ1, with 9 nucleotides matching TRDD3. This CDR3 region has 19 residues. Germline values: CDR1 TSWWSYY, CDR2 QGS. J gave up 3 bases and V 1 base, and 15 bases lay outside the gene matches. CDR3 residues: CALGEQFLPGDTGADKLIF. The CDR3 bases are TGTGCTCTTGGGGAACAATTCCTACCGGGGGATACAGGAGCCGATAAACTCATCTTT.

This clone came up a few times. TCRdb lists the protein of a much larger clone for this DNA, which differs at residue 10, so this is likely a read error; the protein given here is translated from the DNA itself. The V and J genes are TRDV2 and TRDJ1; D gene uncertain. Germline V gene data show CDR1 as GEAIGNYY and CDR2 as EKD. The CDR3 loop spans 19 amino acids. Trimming removed 0 bases at V and 1 base at J, with 23 bases between. CDR3 amino acids: CACDTVGADHGSSTDKLIF. In DNA form, the CDR3 reads TGTGCCTGTGACACCGTTGGTGCGGATCACGGCTCTTCCACCGATAAACTCATCTTT.

This clone was detected a few times. The protein TCRdb gives is from a much larger clone and does not agree with this DNA's translation at residue 17, likely a read error; the protein shown here comes from the DNA. The V and J genes are TRDV1 and TRDJ1; TRDD3 agrees at 9 bases. CDR3 length: 19 residues. CDR1 is TSWWSYY, CDR2 QGS, per germline. CDR3 loop: CALGEQFLPGDTGADKRIF. The CDR3 DNA follows: TGTGCTCTTGGGGAACAATTCCTACCGGGGGATACCGGAGCCGATAAACGCATCTTT.

Remarks on this clone: A far larger clone is only one base removed, so a read error is likely. Other nucleotide sequences in the sample specify the same CDR3. The V call is TRDV1, the J call TRDJ1; TRDD2 agrees at 9 bases. J gave up 8 bases and V 4 bases, and 20 bases lay outside the gene matches. This CDR3 is built from 18 residues. The germline V gene encodes CDR1 TSWWSYY and CDR2 QGS. CDR3 amino acids: CALGAERPSYFVLVKLIF. The CDR3 nucleotides read TGTGCTCTTGGGGCCGAAAGACCTTCCTACTTTGTACTGGTAAAACTCATCTTT.

Details on this clone: TCRdb assigns this DNA the protein of a much larger clone, which departs from its translation at residue 7; this likely reflects a read error, and the protein shown comes from translating the DNA. The chain employs TRDV2 and TRDJ1, with 7 bases fitting TRDD3. The J segment lost 1 base and the V segment lost 0 bases, leaving 13 bases of the junction unmatched. The CDR3 is 18 amino acids. CDR1 is GEAIGNYY and CDR2 is EKD in the germline V gene. The CDR3 region has the DNA TGTGCCTGTGACACCGTTTCGCTGGGGATATTGGGCACCGATAAACTCATCTTT. This encodes CACDTVSLGILGTDKLIF.

This clone was observed a few times. A read error likely explains this, since a far larger clone differs by one base. The same CDR3 can be traced to other DNA sequences in this sample. The chain uses TRDV1 and TRDJ1; 8 bases fit TRDD3. Germline-derived CDR1 and CDR2 are TSWWSYY and QGS. This CDR3 has 23 residues. J gave up 0 bases and V 2 bases, and 26 bases lay outside the gene matches. The CDR3 DNA follows: TGTGCTCTTGGGGAAATAGTCTTCCACCGGAGTACTGGGGGCGTGCCGTACACCGATAAACTCATCTTT. This translates into CALGEIVFHRSTGGVPYTDKLIF.